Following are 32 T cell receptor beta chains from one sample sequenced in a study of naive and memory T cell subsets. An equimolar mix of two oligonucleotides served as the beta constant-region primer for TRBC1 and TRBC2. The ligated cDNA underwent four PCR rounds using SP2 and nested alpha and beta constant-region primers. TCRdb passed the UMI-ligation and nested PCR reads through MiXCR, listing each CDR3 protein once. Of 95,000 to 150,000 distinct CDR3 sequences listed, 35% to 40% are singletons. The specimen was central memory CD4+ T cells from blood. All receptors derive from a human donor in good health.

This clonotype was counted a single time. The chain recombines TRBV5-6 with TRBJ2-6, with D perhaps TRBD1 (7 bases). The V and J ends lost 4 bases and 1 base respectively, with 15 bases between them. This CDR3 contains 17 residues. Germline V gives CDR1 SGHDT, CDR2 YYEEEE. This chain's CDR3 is CASSRGTDFSGANVLTF. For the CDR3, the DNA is TGTGCCAGCAGCCGCGGGACAGATTTTTCTGGGGCCAACGTCCTGACTTTC.

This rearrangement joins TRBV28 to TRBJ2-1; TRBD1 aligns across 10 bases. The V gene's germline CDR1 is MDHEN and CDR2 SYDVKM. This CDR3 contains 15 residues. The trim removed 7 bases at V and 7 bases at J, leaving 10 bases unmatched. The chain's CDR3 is CASNLLTGGRNEQFF. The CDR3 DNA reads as TGTGCCAGCAACCTTTTGACAGGGGGCAGGAATGAGCAGTTCTTC.

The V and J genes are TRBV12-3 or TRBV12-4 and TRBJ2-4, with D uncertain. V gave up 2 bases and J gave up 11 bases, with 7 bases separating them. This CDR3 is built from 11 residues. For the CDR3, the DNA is TGTGCCAGCAGTTTAACCCTAGTTCAGTACTTC. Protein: CASSLTLVQYF.

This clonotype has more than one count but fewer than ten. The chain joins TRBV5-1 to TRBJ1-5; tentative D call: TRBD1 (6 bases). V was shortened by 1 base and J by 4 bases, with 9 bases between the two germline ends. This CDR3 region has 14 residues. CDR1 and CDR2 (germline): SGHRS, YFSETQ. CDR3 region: CASSLTGMNQPQHF. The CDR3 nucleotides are TGCGCCAGCAGCTTGACAGGGATGAATCAGCCCCAGCATTTT.

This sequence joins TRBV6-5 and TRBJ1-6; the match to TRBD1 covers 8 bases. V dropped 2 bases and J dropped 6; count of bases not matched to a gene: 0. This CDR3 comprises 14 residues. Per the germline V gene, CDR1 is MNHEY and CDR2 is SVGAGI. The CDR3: CASSYDRGNSPLHF. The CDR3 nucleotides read TGTGCCAGCAGTTACGACAGGGGTAATTCACCCCTCCACTTT.

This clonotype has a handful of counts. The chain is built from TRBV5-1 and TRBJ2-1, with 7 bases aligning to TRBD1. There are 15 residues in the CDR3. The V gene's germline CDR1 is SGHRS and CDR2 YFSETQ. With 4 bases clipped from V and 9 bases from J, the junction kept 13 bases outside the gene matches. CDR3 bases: TGCGCCAGCAGCCTTGAGCCGGGACAGTGGAGTGAGCAGTTCTTC. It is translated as CASSLEPGQWSEQFF.

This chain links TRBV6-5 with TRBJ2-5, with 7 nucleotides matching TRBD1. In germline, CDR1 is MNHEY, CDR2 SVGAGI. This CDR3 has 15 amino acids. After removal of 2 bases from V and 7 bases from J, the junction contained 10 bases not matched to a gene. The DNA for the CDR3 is TGTGCCAGCAGTTACCGGATAGGGGGCAAAGGGACCCAGTACTTC. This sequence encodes CASSYRIGGKGTQYF.

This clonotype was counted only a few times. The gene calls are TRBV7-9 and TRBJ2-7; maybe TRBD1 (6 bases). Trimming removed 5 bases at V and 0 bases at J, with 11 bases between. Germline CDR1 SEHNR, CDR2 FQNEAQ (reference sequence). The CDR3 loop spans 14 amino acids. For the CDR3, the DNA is TGTGCCAGCAGCCTCCGACAGGACTCCTACGAGCAGTACTTC. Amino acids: CASSLRQDSYEQYF.

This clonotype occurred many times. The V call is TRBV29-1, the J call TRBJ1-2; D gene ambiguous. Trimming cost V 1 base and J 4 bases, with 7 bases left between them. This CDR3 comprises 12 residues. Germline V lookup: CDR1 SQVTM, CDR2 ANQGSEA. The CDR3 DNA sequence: TGCAGCGTTGAAGGGACCCCCTATGGCTACACCTTC. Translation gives CSVEGTPYGYTF. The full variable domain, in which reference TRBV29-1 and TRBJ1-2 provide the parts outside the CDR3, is SAVISQKPSRDICQRGTSLTIQCQVDSQVTMMFWYRQQPGQSLTLIATANQGSEATYESGFVIDKFPISRPNLTFSTLTVSNMSPEDSSIYLCSVEGTPYGYTFGSGTRLTVV.

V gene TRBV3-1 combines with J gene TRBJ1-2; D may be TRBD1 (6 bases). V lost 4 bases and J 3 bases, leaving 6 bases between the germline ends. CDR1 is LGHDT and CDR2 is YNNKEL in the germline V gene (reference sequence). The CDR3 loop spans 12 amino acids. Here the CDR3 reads CASSPGDYGYTF. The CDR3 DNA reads TGTGCCAGCAGCCCAGGGGACTATGGCTACACCTTC.

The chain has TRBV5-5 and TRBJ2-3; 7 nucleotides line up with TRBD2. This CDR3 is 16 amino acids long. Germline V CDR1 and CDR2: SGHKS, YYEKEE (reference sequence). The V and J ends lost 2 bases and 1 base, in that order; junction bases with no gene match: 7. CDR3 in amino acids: CASSFSRTSGTDTQYF. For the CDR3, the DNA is TGTGCCAGCAGCTTTAGTCGCACTAGCGGCACAGATACGCAGTATTTT.

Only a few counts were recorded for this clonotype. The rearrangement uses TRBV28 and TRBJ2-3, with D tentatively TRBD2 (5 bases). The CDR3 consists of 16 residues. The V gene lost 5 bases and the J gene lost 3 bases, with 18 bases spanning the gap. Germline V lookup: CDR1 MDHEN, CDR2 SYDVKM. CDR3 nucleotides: TGTGCCAGCAGTCCCCATTCCGGAGGTATTACAGATACGCAGTATTTT. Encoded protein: CASSPHSGGITDTQYF.

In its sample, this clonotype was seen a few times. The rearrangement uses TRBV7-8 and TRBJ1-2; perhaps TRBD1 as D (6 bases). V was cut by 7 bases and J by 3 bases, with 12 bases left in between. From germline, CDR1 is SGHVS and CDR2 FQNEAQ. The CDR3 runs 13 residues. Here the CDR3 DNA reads TGTGCCAGCACCACCGACAGGCACTATGGCTACACCTTC. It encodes CASTTDRHYGYTF.

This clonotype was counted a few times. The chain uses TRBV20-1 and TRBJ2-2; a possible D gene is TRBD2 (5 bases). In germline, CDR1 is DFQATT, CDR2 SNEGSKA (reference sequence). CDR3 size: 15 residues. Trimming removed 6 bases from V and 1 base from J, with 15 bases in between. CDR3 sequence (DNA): TGCAGTGCCAGGATGTCCGGAGGGAACACCGGGGAGCTGTTTTTT. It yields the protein CSARMSGGNTGELFF.

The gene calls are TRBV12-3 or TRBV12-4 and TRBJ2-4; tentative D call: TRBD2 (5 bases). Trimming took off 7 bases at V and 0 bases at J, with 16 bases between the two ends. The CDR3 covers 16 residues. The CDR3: CASTPTKAGAKNIQYF. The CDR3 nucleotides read TGTGCCAGCACCCCTACTAAGGCGGGAGCCAAAAACATTCAGTACTTC.

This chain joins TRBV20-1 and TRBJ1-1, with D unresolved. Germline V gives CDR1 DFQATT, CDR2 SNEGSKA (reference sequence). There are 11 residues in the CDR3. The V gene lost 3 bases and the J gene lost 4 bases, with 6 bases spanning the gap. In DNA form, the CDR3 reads TGCAGTGCTAGTGTTGCCACTGAAGCTTTCTTT. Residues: CSASVATEAFF.

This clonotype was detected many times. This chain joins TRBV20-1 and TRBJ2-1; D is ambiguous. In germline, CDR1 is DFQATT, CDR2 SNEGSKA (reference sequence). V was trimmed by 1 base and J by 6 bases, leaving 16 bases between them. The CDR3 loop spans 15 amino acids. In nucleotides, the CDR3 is TGCAGTGCTAGAGCTCAAGCGCTCTTTCCCAATGAGCAGTTCTTC. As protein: CSARAQALFPNEQFF.

CDR3: CASSERDQKNIIAKNIQYF. CDR3 nucleotides: TGTGCCAGCAGTGAAAGGGACCAGAAAAATATCATAGCCAAAAACATTCAGTACTTC. The V gene is TRBV6-1, the J gene TRBJ2-4, with D possibly called TRBD1 or TRBD2 (5 bases each). CDR3 size: 19 residues. V lost 2 bases to trimming and J lost 0 bases, with 20 bases between them. The germline CDR1 and CDR2 sequences are MNHNS and SASEGT.

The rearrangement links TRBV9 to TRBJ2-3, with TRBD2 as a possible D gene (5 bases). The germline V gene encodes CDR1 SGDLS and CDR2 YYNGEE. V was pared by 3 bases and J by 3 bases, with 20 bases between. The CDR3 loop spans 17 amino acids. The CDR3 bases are TGTGCCAGCAGCGCTGGACTGCCCCGACTTATGACAGATACGCAGTATTTT. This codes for CASSAGLPRLMTDTQYF.

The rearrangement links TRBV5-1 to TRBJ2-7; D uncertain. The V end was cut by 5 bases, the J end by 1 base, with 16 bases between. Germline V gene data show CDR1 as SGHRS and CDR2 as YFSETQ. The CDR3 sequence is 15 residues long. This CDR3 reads CASSQDPGNSYEQYF. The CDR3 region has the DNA TGCGCCAGCAGTCAAGACCCAGGAAATTCCTACGAGCAGTACTTC.

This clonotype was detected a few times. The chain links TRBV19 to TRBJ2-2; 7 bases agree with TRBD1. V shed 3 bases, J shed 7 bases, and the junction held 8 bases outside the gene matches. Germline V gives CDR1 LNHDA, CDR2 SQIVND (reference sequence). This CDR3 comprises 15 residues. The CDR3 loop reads CASSIAYRGGGELFF. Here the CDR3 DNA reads TGTGCCAGTAGTATCGCTTACAGGGGCGGCGGGGAGCTGTTTTTT.

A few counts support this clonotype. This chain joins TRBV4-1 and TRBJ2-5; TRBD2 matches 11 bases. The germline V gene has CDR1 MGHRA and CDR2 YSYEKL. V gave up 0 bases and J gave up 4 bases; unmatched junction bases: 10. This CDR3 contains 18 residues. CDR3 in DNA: TGCGCCAGCAGCCAAGAGCGGGAACTAGCGGGAGAGTCAGAGACCCAGTACTTC. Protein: CASSQERELAGESETQYF.

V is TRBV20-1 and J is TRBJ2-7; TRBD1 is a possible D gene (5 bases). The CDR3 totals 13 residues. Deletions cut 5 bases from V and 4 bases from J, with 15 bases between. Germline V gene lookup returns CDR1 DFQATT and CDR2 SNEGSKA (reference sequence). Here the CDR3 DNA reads TGCAGTGCTGGCATGGACAAGAAGTACGAGCAGTACTTC. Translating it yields CSAGMDKKYEQYF.

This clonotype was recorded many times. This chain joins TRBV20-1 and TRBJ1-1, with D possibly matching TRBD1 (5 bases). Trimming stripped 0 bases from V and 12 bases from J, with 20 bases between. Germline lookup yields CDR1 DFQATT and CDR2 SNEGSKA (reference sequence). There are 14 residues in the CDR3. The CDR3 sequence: CSARDRITGWSTFF. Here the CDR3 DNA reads TGCAGTGCTAGAGATCGAATAACAGGCTGGTCGACTTTCTTT.

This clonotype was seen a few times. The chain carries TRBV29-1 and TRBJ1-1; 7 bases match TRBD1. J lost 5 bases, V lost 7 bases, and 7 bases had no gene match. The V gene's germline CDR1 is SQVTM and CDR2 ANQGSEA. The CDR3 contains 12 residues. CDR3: CSGRQGGTEAFF. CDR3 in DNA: TGCAGCGGGAGACAGGGCGGTACTGAAGCTTTCTTT.

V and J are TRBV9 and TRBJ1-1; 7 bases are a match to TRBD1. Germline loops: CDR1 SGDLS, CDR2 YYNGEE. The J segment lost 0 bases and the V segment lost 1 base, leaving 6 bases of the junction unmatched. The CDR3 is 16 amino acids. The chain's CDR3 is CASSVSGTAMNTEAFF. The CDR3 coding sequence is TGTGCCAGCAGCGTATCAGGGACAGCCATGAACACTGAAGCTTTCTTT.

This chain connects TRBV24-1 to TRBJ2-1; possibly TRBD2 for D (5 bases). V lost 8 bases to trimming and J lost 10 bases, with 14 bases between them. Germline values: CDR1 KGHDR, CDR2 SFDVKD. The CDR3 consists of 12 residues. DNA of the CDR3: TGTGCCACCAACCTGACCCGGGAAGAGCAGTTCTTC. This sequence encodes CATNLTREEQFF.

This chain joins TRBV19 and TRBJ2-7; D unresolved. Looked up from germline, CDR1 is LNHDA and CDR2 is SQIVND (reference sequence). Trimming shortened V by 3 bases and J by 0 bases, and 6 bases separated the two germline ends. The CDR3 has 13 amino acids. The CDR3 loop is CASSMQLSYEQYF. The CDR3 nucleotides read TGTGCCAGTAGTATGCAGCTCTCCTACGAGCAGTACTTC.

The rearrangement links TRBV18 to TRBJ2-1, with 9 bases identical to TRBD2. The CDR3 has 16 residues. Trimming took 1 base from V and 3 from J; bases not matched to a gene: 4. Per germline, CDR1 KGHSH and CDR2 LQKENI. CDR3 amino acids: CASSPLGTSNYNEQFF. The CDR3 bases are TGTGCCAGCTCACCACTTGGGACTAGCAACTACAATGAGCAGTTCTTC.

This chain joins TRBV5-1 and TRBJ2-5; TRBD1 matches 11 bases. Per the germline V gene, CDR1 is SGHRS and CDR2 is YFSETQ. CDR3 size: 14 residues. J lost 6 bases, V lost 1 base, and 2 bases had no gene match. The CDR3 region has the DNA TGCGCCAGCAGCTTGAGGACAGGGGGCCAGACCCAGTACTTC. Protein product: CASSLRTGGQTQYF.

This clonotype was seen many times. The DNA of the CDR3 is TGCAGCGTTGAAAATTACTCCAATCGCGAGCAGTACTTC. Residues: CSVENYSNREQYF. This chain uses TRBV29-1 with TRBJ2-7; D unclear. The germline V and J ends were trimmed by 2 bases and 6 bases, with 14 bases remaining between them. Germline CDR1 is SQVTM and CDR2 is ANQGSEA. The length of the CDR3 is 13 residues.

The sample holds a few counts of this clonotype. CDR3 in amino acids: CASSLRGKGEAFF. CDR3 nucleotide sequence: TGTGCCAGCAGCTTACGGGGTAAAGGTGAAGCTTTCTTT. The chain employs TRBV13 and TRBJ1-1, with D uncertain. The germline V and J ends were trimmed by 2 bases and 7 bases, with 11 bases remaining between them. Germline V gene sequence: CDR1 PRHDT, CDR2 FYEKMQ (reference sequence). This CDR3 comprises 13 residues.